This TCR beta chain was retrieved from a study of Graves' ophthalmopathy and Graves' hyperthyroidism. For repertoire sequencing, the TCR beta CDR3 regions were amplified from RNA transcripts. First-round RT-PCR relied on HTBI primers, and a second-round multiplex PCR came next. From the multiplex PCR reads, TCRdb called clonotypes with MiXCR, one entry per CDR3 protein. The sample shows about 550,000 distinct CDR3 sequences, about two fifths of them seen only once. Overall study results and limits: Blood also held most thyroid clonotypes expanded above 0.001 frequency.

The table lists this clonotype with many counts. Antigen unknown. Hyperthyroidism patients, all newly diagnosed, had under 2 months' duration and ages of 18 to 65. Specimen: peripheral blood or thyroid tissue (not recorded which). This TCR came from an adult man with Graves' hyperthyroidism.

The CDR3: CATTTRNRANYGYTF. Written as DNA, the CDR3 is TGTGCCACCACAACAAGGAATAGGGCTAACTATGGCTACACCTTC. The chain links TRBV15 to TRBJ1-2; D unresolved. Trimming pared 7 bases from V and 0 bases from J, leaving 15 bases between. This CDR3 has 15 amino acids. Germline CDR1 LNHNV, CDR2 YYDKDF (reference sequence).